The clone carrying this T cell receptor beta chain came up once. There are 14 residues in the CDR3. J was trimmed by 9 bases and V by 6 bases; bases with no gene match: 11. CDR1 is SNHLY and CDR2 is FYNNEI in the germline V gene. This table comes from immunoSEQ multiplex PCR, and its TCRdb copy is limited to in-frame clones, with some not included. The table lists approximately 45,000 clones, 65% to 90% of them singletons. This entry comes from a study of lymphopenia after photon versus proton radiotherapy. This material consisted of peripheral blood, taken from a patient treated with photon-based radiotherapy. This TCR was recovered from a man aged 35 to 55 with gastric cancer. The chain joins TRBV2 to TRBJ2-1, with TRBD1 matching 7 bases. CDR3 bases: TGTGCCAGCAGGGGGACAGCCTCTACAGGTGAGCAGTTCTTC. Translated: CASRGTASTGEQFF.